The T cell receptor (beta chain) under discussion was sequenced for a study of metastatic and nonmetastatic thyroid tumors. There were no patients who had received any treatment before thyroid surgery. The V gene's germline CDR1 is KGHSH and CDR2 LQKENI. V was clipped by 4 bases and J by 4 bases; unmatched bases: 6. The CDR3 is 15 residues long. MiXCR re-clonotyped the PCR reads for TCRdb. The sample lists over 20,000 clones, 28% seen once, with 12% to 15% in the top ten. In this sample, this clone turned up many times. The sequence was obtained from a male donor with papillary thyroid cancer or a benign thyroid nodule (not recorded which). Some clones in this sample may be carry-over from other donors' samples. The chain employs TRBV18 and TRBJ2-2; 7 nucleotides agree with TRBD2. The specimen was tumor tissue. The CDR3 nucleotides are TGTGCCAGCTCACTAGAGGGACTAACCACCGGGGAGCTGTTTTTT. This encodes CASSLEGLTTGELFF. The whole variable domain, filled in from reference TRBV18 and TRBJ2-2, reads NAGVMQNPRHLVRRRGQEARLRCSPMKGHSHVYWYRQLPEEGLKFMVYLQKENIIDESGMPKERFSAEFPKEGPSILRIQQVVRGDSAAYFCASSLEGLTTGELFFGEGSRLTVL.